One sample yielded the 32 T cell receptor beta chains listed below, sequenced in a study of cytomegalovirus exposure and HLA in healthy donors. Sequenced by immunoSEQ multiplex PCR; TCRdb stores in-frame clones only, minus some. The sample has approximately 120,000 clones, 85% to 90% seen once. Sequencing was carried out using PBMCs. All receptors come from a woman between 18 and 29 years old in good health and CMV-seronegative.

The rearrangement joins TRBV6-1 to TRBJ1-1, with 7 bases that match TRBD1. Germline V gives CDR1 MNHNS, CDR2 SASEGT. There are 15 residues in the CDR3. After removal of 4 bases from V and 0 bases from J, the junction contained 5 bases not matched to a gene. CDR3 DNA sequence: TGTGCCAGCAGTGCTTACAGGGGCATGAACACTGAAGCTTTCTTT. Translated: CASSAYRGMNTEAFF.

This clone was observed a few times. The CDR3, as DNA: TGTGCCAGCAGCCCGGGACAGGGGGAAGGGGAAAAACTGTTTTTT. It encodes CASSPGQGEGEKLFF. This rearrangement joins TRBV7-6 to TRBJ1-4, with TRBD1 matching 11 bases. This CDR3 has 15 residues. The germline gives CDR1 SGHVS, CDR2 FNYEAQ. V dropped 5 bases and J dropped 8; count of bases not matched to a gene: 7.

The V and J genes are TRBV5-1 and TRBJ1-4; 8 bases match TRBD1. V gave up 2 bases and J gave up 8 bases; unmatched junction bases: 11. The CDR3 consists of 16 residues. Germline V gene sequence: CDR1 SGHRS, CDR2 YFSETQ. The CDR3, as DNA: TGCGCCAGCAGCTTCCCCTCCGGACAGGGCGAAGAAAAACTGTTTTTT. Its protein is CASSFPSGQGEEKLFF.

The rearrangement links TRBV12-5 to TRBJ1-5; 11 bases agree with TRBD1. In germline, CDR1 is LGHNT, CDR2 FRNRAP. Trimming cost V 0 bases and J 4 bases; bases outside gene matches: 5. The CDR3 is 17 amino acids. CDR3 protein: CASGLVVRDRGNQPQHF. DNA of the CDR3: TGTGCTAGTGGTTTGGTAGTGAGGGACAGGGGGAATCAGCCCCAGCATTTT.

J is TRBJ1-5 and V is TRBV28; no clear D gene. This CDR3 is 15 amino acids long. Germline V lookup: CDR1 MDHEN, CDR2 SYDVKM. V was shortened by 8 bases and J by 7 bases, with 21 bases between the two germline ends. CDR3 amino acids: CASGWPGQAGQPQHF. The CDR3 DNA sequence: TGTGCCAGCGGGTGGCCTGGGCAGGCTGGACAGCCCCAGCATTTT.

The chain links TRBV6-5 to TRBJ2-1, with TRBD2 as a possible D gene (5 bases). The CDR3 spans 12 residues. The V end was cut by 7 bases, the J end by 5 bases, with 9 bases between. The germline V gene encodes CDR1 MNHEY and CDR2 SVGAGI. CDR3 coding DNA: TGTGCCAGCACAGCGGCAAACAATGAGCAGTTCTTC. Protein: CASTAANNEQFF.

CDR3 nucleotides: TGTGCCAGCAGCGTAGGAGGAGCGGATAATTCACCCCTCCACTTT. As protein: CASSVGGADNSPLHF. The V gene is TRBV9, the J gene TRBJ1-6; D not certain. Per the germline V gene, CDR1 is SGDLS and CDR2 is YYNGEE. The CDR3 has 15 residues. Trimming removed 0 bases from V and 5 bases from J, with 9 bases in between.

The CDR3 loop is CASSGRPSTDTQYF. CDR3 DNA: TGTGCCAGCAGCGGGAGACCTAGCACAGATACGCAGTATTTT. This chain links TRBV10-3 with TRBJ2-3; 8 positions match TRBD2. The germline CDR1 and CDR2 sequences are ENHRY and SYGVKD. The CDR3 sequence is 14 residues long. The V segment lost 10 bases and the J segment 0 bases; nucleotides outside the gene matches: 6.

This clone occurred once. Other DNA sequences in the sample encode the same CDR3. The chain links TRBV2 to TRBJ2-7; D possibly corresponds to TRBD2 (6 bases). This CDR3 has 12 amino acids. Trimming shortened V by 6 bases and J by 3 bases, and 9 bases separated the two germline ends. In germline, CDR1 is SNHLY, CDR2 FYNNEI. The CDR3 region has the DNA TGTGCCAGCAGGCAGGGAGGCTACGAGCAGTACTTC. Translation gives CASRQGGYEQYF.

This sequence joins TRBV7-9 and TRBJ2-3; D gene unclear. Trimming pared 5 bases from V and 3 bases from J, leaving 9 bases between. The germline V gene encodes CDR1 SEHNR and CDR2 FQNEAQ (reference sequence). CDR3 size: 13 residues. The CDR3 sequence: CASSPGGTDTQYF. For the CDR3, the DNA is TGTGCCAGCAGCCCCGGTGGTACAGATACGCAGTATTTT.

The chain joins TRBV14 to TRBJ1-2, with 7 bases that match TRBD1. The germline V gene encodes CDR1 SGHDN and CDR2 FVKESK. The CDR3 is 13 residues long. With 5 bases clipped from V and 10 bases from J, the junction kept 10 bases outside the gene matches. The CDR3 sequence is CASSGQATTDYTF. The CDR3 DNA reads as TGTGCCAGCAGCGGACAGGCAACGACGGACTACACCTTC.

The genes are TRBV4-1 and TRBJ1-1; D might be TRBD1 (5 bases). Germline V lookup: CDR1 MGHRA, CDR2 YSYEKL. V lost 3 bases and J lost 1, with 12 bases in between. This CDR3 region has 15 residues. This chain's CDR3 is CASSQPTRGNTEAFF. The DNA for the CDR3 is TGCGCCAGCAGCCAGCCCACAAGGGGGAACACTGAAGCTTTCTTT.

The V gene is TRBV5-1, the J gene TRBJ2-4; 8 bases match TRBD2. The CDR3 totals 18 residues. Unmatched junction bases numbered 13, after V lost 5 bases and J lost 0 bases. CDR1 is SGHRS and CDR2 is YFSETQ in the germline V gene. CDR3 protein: CASRKQAGENLAKNIQYF. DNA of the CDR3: TGCGCCAGCAGAAAACAAGCGGGGGAGAACTTAGCCAAAAACATTCAGTACTTC.

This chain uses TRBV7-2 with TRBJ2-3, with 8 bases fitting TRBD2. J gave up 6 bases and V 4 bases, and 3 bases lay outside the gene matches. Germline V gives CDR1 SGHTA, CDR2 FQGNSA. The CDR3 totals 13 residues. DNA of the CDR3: TGTGCCAGCAGCTCCAGACTAGCGGATACGCAGTATTTT. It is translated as CASSSRLADTQYF.

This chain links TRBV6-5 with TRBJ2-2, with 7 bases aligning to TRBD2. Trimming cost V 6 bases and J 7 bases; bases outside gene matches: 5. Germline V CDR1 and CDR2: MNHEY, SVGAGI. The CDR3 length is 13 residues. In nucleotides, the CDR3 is TGTGCCAGCAGAACAACTAGCGTCGGGGAGCTGTTTTTT. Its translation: CASRTTSVGELFF.

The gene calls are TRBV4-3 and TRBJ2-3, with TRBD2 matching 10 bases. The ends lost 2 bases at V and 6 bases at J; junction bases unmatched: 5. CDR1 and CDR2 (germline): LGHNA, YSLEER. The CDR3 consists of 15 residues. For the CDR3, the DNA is TGCGCCAGCAGCCAACTAGCGGGAGTGAGGGATACGCAGTATTTT. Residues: CASSQLAGVRDTQYF.

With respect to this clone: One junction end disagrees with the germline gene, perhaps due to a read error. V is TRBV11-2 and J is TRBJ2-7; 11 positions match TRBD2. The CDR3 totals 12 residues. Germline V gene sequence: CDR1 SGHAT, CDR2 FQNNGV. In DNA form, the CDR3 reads TGTGCCAGCAGCTTTCCTCCGGGACTAGCGGCTTTC. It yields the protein CASSFPPGLAAF.

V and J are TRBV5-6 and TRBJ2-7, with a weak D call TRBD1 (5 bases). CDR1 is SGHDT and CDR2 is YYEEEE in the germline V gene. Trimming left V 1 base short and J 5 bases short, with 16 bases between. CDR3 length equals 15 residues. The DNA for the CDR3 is TGTGCCAGCAGCTTGTGGGGCCAGCCCGAGGACGAGCAGTACTTC. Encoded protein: CASSLWGQPEDEQYF.

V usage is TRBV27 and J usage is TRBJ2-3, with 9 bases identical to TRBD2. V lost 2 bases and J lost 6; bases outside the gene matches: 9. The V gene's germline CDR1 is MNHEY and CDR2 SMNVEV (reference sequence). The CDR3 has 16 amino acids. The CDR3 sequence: CASSLTPAGGWDTQYF. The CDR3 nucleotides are TGTGCCAGCAGTTTAACACCAGCGGGAGGTTGGGATACGCAGTATTTT.

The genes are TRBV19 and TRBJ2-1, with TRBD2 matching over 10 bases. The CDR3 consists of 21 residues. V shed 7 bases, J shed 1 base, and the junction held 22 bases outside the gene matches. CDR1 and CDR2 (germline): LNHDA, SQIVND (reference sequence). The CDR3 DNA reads TGTGCCAGTACCCCACCCGACTACCGCATGACTAGCGGGCCTTCCTACAATGAGCAGTTCTTC. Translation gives CASTPPDYRMTSGPSYNEQFF.

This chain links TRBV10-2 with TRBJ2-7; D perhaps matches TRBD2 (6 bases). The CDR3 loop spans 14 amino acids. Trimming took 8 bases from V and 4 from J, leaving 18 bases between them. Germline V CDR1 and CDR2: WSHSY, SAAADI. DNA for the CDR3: TGCGCCAGCGGGGCGGGGCTAGGTGGTTACGAGCAGTACTTC. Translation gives CASGAGLGGYEQYF.

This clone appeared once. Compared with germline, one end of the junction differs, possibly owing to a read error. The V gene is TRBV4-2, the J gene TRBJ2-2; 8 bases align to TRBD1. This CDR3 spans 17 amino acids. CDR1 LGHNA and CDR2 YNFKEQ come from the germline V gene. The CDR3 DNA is TGTGCCAGCAGCAAAGACAGGGGACCAAGGGGGACCGGGGAGCTGTTTTTT. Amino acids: CASSKDRGPRGTGELFF.

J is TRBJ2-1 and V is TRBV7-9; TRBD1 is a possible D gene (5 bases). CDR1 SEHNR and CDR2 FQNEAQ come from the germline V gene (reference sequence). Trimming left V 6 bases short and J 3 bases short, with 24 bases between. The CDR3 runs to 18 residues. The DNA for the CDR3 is TGTGCCAGCAGTAAAATATCGGGCCAGGGTGGTTTCTACAATGAGCAGTTCTTC. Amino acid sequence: CASSKISGQGGFYNEQFF.

Written as DNA, the CDR3 is TGTGTCATCCAGGGACTTCCGAACACTGAAGCTTTCTTT. It codes for CVIQGLPNTEAFF. The chain joins TRBV28 to TRBJ1-1, with a tentative D call TRBD1 (5 bases). CDR3 length: 13 amino acids. Germline-derived CDR1 and CDR2 are MDHEN and SYDVKM.

The CDR3 DNA is TGCGCCAGCAGTGAGGGGGGACTAGCGGAACCACCCTCCTACGAGCAGTACTTC. Translation: CASSEGGLAEPPSYEQYF. V usage is TRBV10-2 and J usage is TRBJ2-7, with 11 bases fitting TRBD2. Germline CDR1 WSHSY, CDR2 SAAADI. V gave up 2 bases and J gave up 0 bases; unmatched junction bases: 9. The CDR3 has 18 amino acids.

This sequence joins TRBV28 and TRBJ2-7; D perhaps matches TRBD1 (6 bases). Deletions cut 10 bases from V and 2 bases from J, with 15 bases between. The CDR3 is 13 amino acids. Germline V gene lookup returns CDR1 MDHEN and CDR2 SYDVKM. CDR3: CATRIRGPYEQYF. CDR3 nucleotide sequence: TGTGCCACCAGGATCAGGGGCCCCTACGAGCAGTACTTC.

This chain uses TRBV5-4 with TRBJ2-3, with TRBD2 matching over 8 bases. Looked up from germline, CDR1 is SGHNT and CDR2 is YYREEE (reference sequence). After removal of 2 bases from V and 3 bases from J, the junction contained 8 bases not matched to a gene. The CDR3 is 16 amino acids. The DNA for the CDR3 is TGTGCCAGCAGCTTTAACCGGGGGGGCTGGACAGATACGCAGTATTTT. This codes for CASSFNRGGWTDTQYF.

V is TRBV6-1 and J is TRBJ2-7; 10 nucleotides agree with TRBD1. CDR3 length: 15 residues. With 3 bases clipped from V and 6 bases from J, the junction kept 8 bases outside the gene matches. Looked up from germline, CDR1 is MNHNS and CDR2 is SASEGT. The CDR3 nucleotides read TGTGCCAGCAGTGATATCTCGACAGGGGGCGCCGAGCAGTACTTC. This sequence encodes CASSDISTGGAEQYF.

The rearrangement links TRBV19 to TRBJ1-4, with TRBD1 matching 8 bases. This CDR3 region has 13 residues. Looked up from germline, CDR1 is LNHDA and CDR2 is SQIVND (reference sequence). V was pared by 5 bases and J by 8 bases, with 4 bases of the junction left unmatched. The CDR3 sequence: CASSPHRGEKLFF. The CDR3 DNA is TGTGCCAGTAGTCCCCACAGGGGGGAAAAACTGTTTTTT.

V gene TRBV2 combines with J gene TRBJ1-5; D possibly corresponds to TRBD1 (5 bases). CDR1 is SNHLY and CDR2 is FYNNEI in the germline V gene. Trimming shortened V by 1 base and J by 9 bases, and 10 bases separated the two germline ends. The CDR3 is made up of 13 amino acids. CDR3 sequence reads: CASSEGRGRPQHF. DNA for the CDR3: TGTGCCAGCAGTGAAGGAAGGGGTCGGCCCCAGCATTTT. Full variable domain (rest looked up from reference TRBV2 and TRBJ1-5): EPEVTQTPSHQVTQMGQEVILRCVPISNHLYFYWYRQILGQKVEFLVSFYNNEISEKSEIFDDQFSVERPDGSNFTLKIRSTKLEDSAMYFCASSEGRGRPQHFGDGTRLSIL.

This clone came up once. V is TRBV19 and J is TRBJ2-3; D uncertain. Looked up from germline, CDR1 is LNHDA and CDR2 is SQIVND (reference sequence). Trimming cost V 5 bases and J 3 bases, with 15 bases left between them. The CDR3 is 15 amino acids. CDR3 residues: CASSFSSLYTDTQYF. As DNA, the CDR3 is TGTGCCAGTAGTTTTAGTAGTCTCTATACAGATACGCAGTATTTT. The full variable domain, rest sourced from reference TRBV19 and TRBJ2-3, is DGGITQSPKYLFRKEGQNVTLSCEQNLNHDAMYWYRQDPGQGLRLIYYSQIVNDFQKGDIAEGYSVSREKKESFPLTVTSAQKNPTAFYLCASSFSSLYTDTQYFGPGTRLTVL.

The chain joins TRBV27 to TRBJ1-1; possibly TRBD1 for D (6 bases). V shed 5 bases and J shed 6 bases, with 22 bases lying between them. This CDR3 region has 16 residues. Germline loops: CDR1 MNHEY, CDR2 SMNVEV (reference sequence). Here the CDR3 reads CASSPLPGTPKSEAFF. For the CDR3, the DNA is TGTGCCAGCAGTCCCCTCCCCGGGACACCCAAATCTGAAGCTTTCTTT.